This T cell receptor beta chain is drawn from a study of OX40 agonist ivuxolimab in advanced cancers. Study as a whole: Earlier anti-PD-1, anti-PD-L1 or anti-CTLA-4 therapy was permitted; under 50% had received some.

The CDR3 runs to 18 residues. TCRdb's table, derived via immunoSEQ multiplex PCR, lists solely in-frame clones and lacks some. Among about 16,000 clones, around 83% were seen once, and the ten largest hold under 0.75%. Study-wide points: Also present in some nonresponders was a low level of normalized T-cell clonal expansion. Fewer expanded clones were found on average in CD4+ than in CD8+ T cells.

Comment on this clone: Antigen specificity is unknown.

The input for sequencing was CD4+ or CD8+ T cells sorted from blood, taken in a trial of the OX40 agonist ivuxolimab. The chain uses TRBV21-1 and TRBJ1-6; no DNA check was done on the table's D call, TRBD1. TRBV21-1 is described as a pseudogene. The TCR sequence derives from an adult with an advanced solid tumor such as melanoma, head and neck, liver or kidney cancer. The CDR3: CASSSIPDRRFYNSPLHF. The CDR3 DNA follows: TGTGCCAGCAGCTCTATACCGGACAGGCGGTTCTATAATTCACCCCTCCACTTT.